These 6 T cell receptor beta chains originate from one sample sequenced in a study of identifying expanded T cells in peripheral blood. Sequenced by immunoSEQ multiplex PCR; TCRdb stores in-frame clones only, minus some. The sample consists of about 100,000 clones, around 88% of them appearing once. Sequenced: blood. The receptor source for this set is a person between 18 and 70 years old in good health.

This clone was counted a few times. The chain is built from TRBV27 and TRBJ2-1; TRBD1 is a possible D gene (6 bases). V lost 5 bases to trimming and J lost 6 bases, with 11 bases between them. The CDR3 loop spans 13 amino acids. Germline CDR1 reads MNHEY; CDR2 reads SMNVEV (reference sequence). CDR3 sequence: CASSTYRVNEQFF. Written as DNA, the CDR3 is TGTGCCAGCAGTACATACAGGGTCAATGAGCAGTTCTTC.

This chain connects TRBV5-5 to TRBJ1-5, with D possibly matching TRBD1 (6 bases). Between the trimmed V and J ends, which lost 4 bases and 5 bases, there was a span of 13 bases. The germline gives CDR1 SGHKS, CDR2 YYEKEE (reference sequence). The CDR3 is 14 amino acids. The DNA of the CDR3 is TGTGCCAGCAGCGGACGGGACAAGGATCAGCCCCAGCATTTT. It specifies CASSGRDKDQPQHF.

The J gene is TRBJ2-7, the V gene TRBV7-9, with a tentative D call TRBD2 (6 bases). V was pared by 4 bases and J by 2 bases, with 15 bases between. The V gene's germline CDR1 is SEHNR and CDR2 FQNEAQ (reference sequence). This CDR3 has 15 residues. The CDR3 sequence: CASSSTGGYPYEQYF. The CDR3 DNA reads TGTGCCAGCAGCTCAACCGGGGGATACCCCTACGAGCAGTACTTC.

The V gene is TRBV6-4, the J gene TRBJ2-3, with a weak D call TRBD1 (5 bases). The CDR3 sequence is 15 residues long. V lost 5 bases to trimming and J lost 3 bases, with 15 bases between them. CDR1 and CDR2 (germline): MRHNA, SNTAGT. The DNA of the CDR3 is TGTGCCAGCAGTCCCCGGCAGGGTGGGACAGATACGCAGTATTTT. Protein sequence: CASSPRQGGTDTQYF.

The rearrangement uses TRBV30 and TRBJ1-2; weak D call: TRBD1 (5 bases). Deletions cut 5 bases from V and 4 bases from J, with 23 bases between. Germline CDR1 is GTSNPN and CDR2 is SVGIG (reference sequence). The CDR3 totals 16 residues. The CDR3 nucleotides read TGTGCCTGGGGCTTGCTGAGGGGCGCATCCCTCTATGGCTACACCTTC. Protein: CAWGLLRGASLYGYTF.

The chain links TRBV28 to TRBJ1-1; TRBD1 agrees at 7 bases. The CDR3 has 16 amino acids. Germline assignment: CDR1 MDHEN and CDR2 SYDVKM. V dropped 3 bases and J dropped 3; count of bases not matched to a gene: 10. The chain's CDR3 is CASSFLFSTGYTEAFF. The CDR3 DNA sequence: TGTGCCAGCAGTTTTTTGTTTTCGACAGGGTACACTGAAGCTTTCTTT.